Shown below are 14 T cell receptor beta chains from a single sample sequenced in a study of blood T cells in healthy people across ages. A J-beta primer mix and a sample-barcoded 5' primer were used in a second PCR of roughly 6 to 12 cycles. One entry per CDR3 protein, called by TCRdb with MiXCR from the 5' RACE reads. The sample contains some 1.1 million distinct CDR3 sequences, roughly two fifths of which appear only once. The sample consisted of blood. All receptors come from a man in his late teens or twenties in good health.

This chain links TRBV5-1 with TRBJ1-1, with unresolved D. CDR1 is SGHRS and CDR2 is YFSETQ in the germline V gene. The CDR3 sequence is 14 residues long. V shed 3 bases and J shed 4 bases, with 13 bases lying between them. For the CDR3, the DNA is TGCGCCAGCAGCTCCGACACGCTGGGCACTGAAGCTTTCTTT. Translating gives CASSSDTLGTEAFF.

The J gene is TRBJ2-1, the V gene TRBV13, with 9 bases identical to TRBD2. V shed 6 bases and J 4 bases; nucleotides not matched to a gene: 13. The germline gives CDR1 PRHDT, CDR2 FYEKMQ (reference sequence). The CDR3 loop spans 17 amino acids. The CDR3, as DNA: TGTGCCAGCAGGAAAAGGGGCGGGGGGGAGAAATACAATGAGCAGTTCTTC. Translating it yields CASRKRGGGEKYNEQFF.

This rearrangement joins TRBV25-1 to TRBJ2-3, with 8 bases identical to TRBD1. There are 16 residues in the CDR3. V shed 2 bases and J 5 bases; nucleotides not matched to a gene: 9. Looked up from germline, CDR1 is MGHDK and CDR2 is SYGVNS. CDR3 nucleotide sequence: TGTGCCAGCAGTGAAAGTGTTGGGACAGGCGTAGATACGCAGTATTTT. It encodes CASSESVGTGVDTQYF.

This clonotype was detected a few times. This chain joins TRBV20-1 and TRBJ2-1; D possibly corresponds to TRBD2 (6 bases). V was trimmed by 4 bases and J by 2 bases, leaving 12 bases between them. This CDR3 region has 14 residues. Germline loops: CDR1 DFQATT, CDR2 SNEGSKA (reference sequence). The CDR3 is CSATLGGPYNEQFF. As DNA, the CDR3 is TGCAGTGCTACCCTGGGAGGACCCTACAATGAGCAGTTCTTC.

The chain carries TRBV20-1 and TRBJ1-2, with D possibly being TRBD1 (6 bases). The CDR3 has 13 residues. The V end lost 1 base, the J end lost 6 bases, and 12 bases lay between the germline ends. Germline V gives CDR1 DFQATT, CDR2 SNEGSKA (reference sequence). The CDR3 protein is CSARGRTVHGYTF. CDR3 DNA sequence: TGCAGTGCTAGAGGCCGGACAGTCCATGGCTACACCTTC.

This clonotype was seen only a few times. The V and J genes are TRBV9 and TRBJ2-7, with 9 bases fitting TRBD1. The CDR3 has 19 amino acids. The germline gives CDR1 SGDLS, CDR2 YYNGEE. The junction had 15 bases not matched to a gene; V was cut back by 0 bases and J by 2 bases. Here the CDR3 reads CASSVEGQGERGYPYEQYF. The CDR3 DNA reads TGTGCCAGCAGCGTAGAGGGACAGGGAGAACGAGGTTATCCCTACGAGCAGTACTTC.

This chain connects TRBV20-1 to TRBJ2-1; 11 nucleotides line up with TRBD2. The DNA end favors TRBJ2-7, so the J call may be wrong. Germline V gene lookup returns CDR1 DFQATT and CDR2 SNEGSKA (reference sequence). The CDR3 totals 14 residues. The CDR3 is CSANLAGGRNEQYF. CDR3 in DNA: TGCAGTGCTAATTTAGCGGGGGGGCGCAATGAGCAGTACTTC.

A single count supports this clonotype. This chain joins TRBV20-1 and TRBJ2-2; D ambiguous. The CDR3 consists of 13 residues. Deletions cut 1 base from V and 6 bases from J, with 9 bases between. Germline CDR1 DFQATT, CDR2 SNEGSKA (reference sequence). This CDR3 is CSARVVTPGELFF. The CDR3 bases are TGCAGTGCTAGAGTAGTCACCCCCGGGGAGCTGTTTTTT.

Written as DNA, the CDR3 is TGTGCCAGCAGCCCAAGATTCCGGGCCCAAGAGACCCAGTACTTC. It specifies CASSPRFRAQETQYF. The chain joins TRBV7-9 to TRBJ2-5; D not certain. V lost 5 bases and J 1 base, leaving 14 bases between the germline ends. The CDR3 contains 15 residues. From germline, CDR1 is SEHNR and CDR2 FQNEAQ (reference sequence).

This clonotype occurred once. CDR3 bases: TGCAGTGCTCCTAGTGGCGGGCTGAGCACAGATACGCAGTATTTT. Translated, it gives CSAPSGGLSTDTQYF. J is TRBJ2-3 and V is TRBV20-1; weak D call: TRBD2 (5 bases). In germline, CDR1 is DFQATT, CDR2 SNEGSKA (reference sequence). CDR3 length: 15 amino acids. V lost 5 bases and J lost 0, with 15 bases in between.

The sample holds a few counts of this clonotype. The chain carries TRBV15 and TRBJ2-7; D is ambiguous. The germline V and J ends were trimmed by 2 bases and 3 bases, with 5 bases remaining between them. The CDR3 is 12 amino acids. Germline V CDR1 and CDR2: LNHNV, YYDKDF (reference sequence). The CDR3 nucleotides read TGTGCCACCAGCAGACTGGGCTACGAGCAGTACTTC. Translation: CATSRLGYEQYF.

This clonotype was seen only a few times. CDR3 DNA: TGTGCCAGCAGGTGGACAGGGAGCAATGGCTACACCTTC. Its translation is CASRWTGSNGYTF. The J gene is TRBJ1-2, the V gene TRBV28; 8 nucleotides align to TRBD1. The V gene's germline CDR1 is MDHEN and CDR2 SYDVKM. The V gene end was trimmed by 6 bases and the J gene end by 6 bases; junction bases not matched to a gene: 6. The CDR3 is 13 amino acids.

This clonotype appeared a few times. This rearrangement joins TRBV6-5 to TRBJ1-1; TRBD1 is a possible D gene (5 bases). This CDR3 comprises 11 residues. CDR1 is MNHEY, CDR2 SVGAGI, per germline. The V end was cut by 5 bases, the J end by 11 bases, with 12 bases between. The CDR3 reads CASSVRGRAFF. Written as DNA, the CDR3 is TGTGCCAGCAGTGTAAGGGGCCGGGCTTTCTTT.

This clonotype was seen only a few times. V gene TRBV7-9 combines with J gene TRBJ2-4; D is undetermined. The J call is in doubt because the DNA end fits TRBJ2-5 better. Germline V CDR1 and CDR2: SEHNR, FQNEAQ (reference sequence). CDR3 length: 13 residues. The DNA for the CDR3 is TGTGCCAGCAGCTTAACGCAGGTGGAGACCCAGTACTTC. Its protein is CASSLTQVETQYF.